This TCR beta chain was profiled in a study of shared T cell receptors in the human thymus. TCRdb's copy holds only in-frame clones and misses some; the assay was immunoSEQ multiplex PCR. The repertoire holds about 380,000 clones, with 95% as singletons. This CDR3 spans 16 amino acids. V was cut by 1 base and J by 5 bases, with 17 bases left in between. CDR1 and CDR2 from the germline V gene are LGHNA and YNFKEQ. This chain uses TRBV4-2 with TRBJ2-5; D is perhaps TRBD2 (7 bases). This receptor was taken from a human donor. The sequenced sample was thymocytes. CDR3 loop: CASSQVGGGGTETQYF. DNA for the CDR3: TGTGCCAGCAGCCAAGTGGGAGGGGGAGGTACGGAGACCCAGTACTTC.